This record covers a single T cell receptor beta chain. Clones were sequenced by immunoSEQ multiplex PCR, and TCRdb holds only the in-frame ones, with some missing. Of 180,000 or so clones listed, approximately 83% are singletons. These data are taken from a study of blood T cell repertoires in COVID-19. Across the study: T cells, B-cell-depleted T cells, or PBMCs provided the cDNA or gDNA that served as material.

This CDR3 has 15 residues. Material: peripheral blood. The rearrangement links TRBV1 to TRBJ1-1; TRBD1, the table's D call, lacks a check against the DNA. TRBV1 is marked as a pseudogene. The sequence was collected from a middle-aged woman with COVID-19, enrolled during active disease. CDR3 protein: CTSSARDSRLTEAFF. CDR3 DNA: TGCACCAGCAGCGCACGAGACAGTAGACTCACTGAAGCTTTCTTT.